The present T cell receptor (beta chain) was sequenced within a study of T cell changes during pregnancy in multiple sclerosis (dated by TCRdb to between 2019 and 2020). Context from the whole study: In women with multiple sclerosis, the researchers looked at how the T cell repertoire shifted as pregnancy progressed.

A note on this clone: The clone's antigen remains unknown. No quality values exist for individual bases; no much larger clone is one base distant.

Libraries were built with the immunoSEQ multiplex PCR assay. Imported from immuneACCESS, the table was reduced by TCRdb to in-frame sequences with V and J called. These copies leave out some clones; in studies compared against another copy, an unresolved V gene accounts for under half, and the cause of the remainder is not known. This sample gives tens of thousands of clones in total; roughly 90% of them show up just once. The ten largest clonotypes hold about 0.64% of the sample. The junction shows trimming of 5 bases on V and 5 bases on J, and the gene matches do not reach 12 bases of it. From the germline V gene, CDR1 is SGHTA and CDR2 is FQGNSA. The CDR3 sequence holds 17 residues, the cysteine and phenylalanine included. CDR3 DNA only is kept here, 51 bases in frame from base 1.

The sequences come from CD4+ T cells from peripheral blood mononuclear cells, collected after pregnancy. This chain is built from TRBV7-2 and TRBJ2-3; 11 bases in the middle match TRBD2. The sequence was obtained from a female donor with multiple sclerosis, enrolled in a pregnancy study. The CDR3 corresponds to CASSRQASGGKRDTQYF. The base sequence is TGTGCCAGCAGCCGACAGGCTAGCGGGGGGAAGCGAGATACGCAGTATTTT.